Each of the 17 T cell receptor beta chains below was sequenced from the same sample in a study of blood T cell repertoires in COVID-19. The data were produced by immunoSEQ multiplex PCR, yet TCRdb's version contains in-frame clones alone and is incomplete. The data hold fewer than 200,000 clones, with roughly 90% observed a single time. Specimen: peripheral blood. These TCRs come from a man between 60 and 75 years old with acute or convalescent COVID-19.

CDR3 sequence: CASRKAGGDRTSYGYTF. CDR3 in DNA: TGTGCCAGCAGAAAGGCAGGCGGTGACAGAACTTCCTATGGCTACACCTTC. The chain recombines TRBV27 with TRBJ1-2, with D possibly matching TRBD1 (5 bases). The CDR3 runs 17 residues. V gave up 6 bases and J gave up 4 bases, with 24 bases separating them. Per the germline V gene, CDR1 is MNHEY and CDR2 is SMNVEV (reference sequence).

Here the CDR3 reads CATSRDNAGTEQYF. CDR3 in DNA: TGTGCCACCAGCAGAGATAACGCGGGGACCGAGCAGTACTTC. The rearrangement uses TRBV15 and TRBJ2-7; a weak D match, TRBD2 (6 bases). Trimming shortened V by 0 bases and J by 6 bases, and 12 bases separated the two germline ends. The CDR3 runs 14 residues. Germline-derived CDR1 and CDR2 are LNHNV and YYDKDF (reference sequence).

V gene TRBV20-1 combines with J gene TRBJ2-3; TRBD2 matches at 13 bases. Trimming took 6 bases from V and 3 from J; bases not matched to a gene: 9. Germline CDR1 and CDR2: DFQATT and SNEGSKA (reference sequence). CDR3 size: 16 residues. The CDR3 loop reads CSASQLAGGPTDTQYF. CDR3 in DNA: TGCAGTGCAAGTCAACTAGCGGGAGGGCCAACAGATACGCAGTATTTT.

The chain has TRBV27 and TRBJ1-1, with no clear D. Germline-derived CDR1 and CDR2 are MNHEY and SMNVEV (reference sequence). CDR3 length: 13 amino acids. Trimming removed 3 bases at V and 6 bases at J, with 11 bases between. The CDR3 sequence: CASSFAQAAEAFF. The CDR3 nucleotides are TGTGCCAGCAGTTTTGCCCAAGCGGCTGAAGCTTTCTTT.

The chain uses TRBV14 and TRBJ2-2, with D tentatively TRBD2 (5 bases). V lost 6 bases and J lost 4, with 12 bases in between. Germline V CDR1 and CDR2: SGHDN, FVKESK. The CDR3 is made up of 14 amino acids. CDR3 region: CASSPGGGTGELFF. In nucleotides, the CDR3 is TGTGCCAGCAGTCCTGGTGGAGGCACCGGGGAGCTGTTTTTT.

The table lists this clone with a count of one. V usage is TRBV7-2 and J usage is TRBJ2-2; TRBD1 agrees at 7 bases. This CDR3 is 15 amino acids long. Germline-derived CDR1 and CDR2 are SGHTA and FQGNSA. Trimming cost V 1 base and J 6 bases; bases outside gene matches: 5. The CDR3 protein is CASSLVQGVPGELFF. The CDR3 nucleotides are TGTGCCAGCAGCTTAGTTCAGGGGGTCCCCGGGGAGCTGTTTTTT. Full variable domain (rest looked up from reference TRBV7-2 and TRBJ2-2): GAGVSQSPSNKVTEKGKDVELRCDPISGHTALYWYRQSLGQGLEFLIYFQGNSAPDKSGLPSDRFSAERTGGSVSTLTIQRTQQEDSAVYLCASSLVQGVPGELFFGEGSRLTVL.

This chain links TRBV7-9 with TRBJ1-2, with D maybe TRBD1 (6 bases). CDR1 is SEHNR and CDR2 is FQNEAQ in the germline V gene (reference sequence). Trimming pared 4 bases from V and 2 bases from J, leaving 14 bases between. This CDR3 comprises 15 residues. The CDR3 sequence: CASSSVIRGNYGYTF. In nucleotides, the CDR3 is TGTGCCAGCAGCTCCGTGATCAGGGGAAACTATGGCTACACCTTC.

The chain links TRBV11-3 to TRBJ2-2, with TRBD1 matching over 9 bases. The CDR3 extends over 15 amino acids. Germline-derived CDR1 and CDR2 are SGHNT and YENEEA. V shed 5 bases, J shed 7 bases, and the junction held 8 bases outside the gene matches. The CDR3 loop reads CASSQGTGQGGELFF. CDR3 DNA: TGTGCCAGCAGCCAAGGGACAGGGCAAGGCGGGGAGCTGTTTTTT.

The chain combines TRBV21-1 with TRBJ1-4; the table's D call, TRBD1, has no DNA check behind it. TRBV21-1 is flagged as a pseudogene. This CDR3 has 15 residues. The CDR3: CASSKETSSNEKLFF. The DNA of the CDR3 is TGTGCCAGCAGCAAAGAAACATCCTCTAATGAAAAACTGTTTTTT.

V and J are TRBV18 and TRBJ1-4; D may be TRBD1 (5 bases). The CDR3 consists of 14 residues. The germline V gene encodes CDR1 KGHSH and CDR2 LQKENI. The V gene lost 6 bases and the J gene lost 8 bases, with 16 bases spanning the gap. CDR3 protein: CASSLDGQGEKLFF. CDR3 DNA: TGTGCCAGCTCCCTCGACGGCCAGGGCGAAAAACTGTTTTTT.

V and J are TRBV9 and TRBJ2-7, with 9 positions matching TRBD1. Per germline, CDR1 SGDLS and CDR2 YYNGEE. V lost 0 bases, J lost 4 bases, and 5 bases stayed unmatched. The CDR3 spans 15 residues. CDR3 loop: CASSVGTGASYEQYF. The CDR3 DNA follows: TGTGCCAGCAGCGTAGGGACAGGGGCCTCTTACGAGCAGTACTTC.

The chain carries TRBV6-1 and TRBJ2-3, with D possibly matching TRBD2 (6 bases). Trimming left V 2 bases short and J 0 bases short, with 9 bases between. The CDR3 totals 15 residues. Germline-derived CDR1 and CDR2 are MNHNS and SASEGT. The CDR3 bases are TGTGCCAGCAGTGAAAGTGGGACTAGCACAGATACGCAGTATTTT. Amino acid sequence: CASSESGTSTDTQYF.

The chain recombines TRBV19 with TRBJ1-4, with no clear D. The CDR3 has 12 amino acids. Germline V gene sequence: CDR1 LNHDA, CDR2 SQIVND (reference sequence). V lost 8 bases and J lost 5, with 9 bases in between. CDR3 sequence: CASGRGNEKLFF. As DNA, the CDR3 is TGTGCCAGTGGTAGAGGGAATGAAAAACTGTTTTTT.

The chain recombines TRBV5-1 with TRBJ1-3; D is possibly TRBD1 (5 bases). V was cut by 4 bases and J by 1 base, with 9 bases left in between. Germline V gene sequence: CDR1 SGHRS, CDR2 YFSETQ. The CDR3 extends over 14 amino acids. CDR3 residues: CASSAGTSGNTIYF. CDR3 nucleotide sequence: TGCGCCAGCAGCGCGGGGACGTCTGGAAACACCATATATTTT.

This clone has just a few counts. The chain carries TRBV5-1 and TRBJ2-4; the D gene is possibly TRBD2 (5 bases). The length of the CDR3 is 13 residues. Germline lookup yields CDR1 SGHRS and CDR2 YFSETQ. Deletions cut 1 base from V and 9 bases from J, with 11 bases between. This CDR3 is CASSLSPAGIQYF. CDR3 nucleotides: TGCGCCAGCAGCTTGTCCCCGGCGGGCATTCAGTACTTC.

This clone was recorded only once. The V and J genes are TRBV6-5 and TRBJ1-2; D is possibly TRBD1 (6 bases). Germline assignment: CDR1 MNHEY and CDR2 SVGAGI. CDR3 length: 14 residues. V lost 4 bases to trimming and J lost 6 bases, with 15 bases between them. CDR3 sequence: CASSWAGGQDGYTF. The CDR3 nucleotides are TGTGCCAGCAGTTGGGCGGGGGGGCAGGATGGCTACACCTTC.

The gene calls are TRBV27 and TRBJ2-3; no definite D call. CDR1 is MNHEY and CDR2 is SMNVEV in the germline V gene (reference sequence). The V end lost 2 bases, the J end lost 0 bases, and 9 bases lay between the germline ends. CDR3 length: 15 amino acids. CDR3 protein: CASSLDSSSTDTQYF. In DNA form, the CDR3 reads TGTGCCAGCAGTTTAGACTCTTCTAGCACAGATACGCAGTATTTT.